Listed below are T cell receptor beta chains from one sample, sequenced in a study of response to subunit inactivated influenza vaccine. One entry per CDR3 protein, called by TCRdb with MiXCR from the RT-PCR reads. The profile shows roughly 460,000 distinct CDR3 sequences, 9.5% to 13% of them singletons. Here the sequenced sample was PBMCs from blood, taken roughly 48 days after vaccination. The receptors were gathered from a man aged 45-65 years who received an inactivated influenza vaccine. Both conserved end residues are part of each CDR3. A D gene is named only where the DNA matches it firmly. Expanded clones get a size class; other rows say once, few or many, or leave the size out.

few	TRBD2	TRBV6-2/TRBV6-3	TRBJ2-3	CASSYASGGYTQYF	TGTGCCAGCAGTTACGCCAGCGGGGGGTATACGCAGTATTTT
-	-	TRBV15	TRBJ2-3	CATSSGPSTDTQYF	TGTGCCACCAGCAGCGGGCCTAGCACAGATACGCAGTATTTT
many	-	TRBV5-1	TRBJ2-7	CASSLAWSTGEQYF	TGCGCCAGCAGCTTGGCCTGGTCAACGGGGGAGCAGTACTTC
-	TRBD1	TRBV5-1	TRBJ2-1	CASSLAGTGRGGNNEQFF	TGCGCCAGCAGCTTGGCCGGGACAGGGAGAGGAGGGAACAATGAGCAGTTCTTC
few	TRBD2	TRBV7-2	TRBJ2-3	CASSLAGGGGGTDTQYF	TGTGCCAGCAGCTTAGCCGGAGGCGGGGGAGGCACAGATACGCAGTATTTT
few	TRBD1	TRBV6-2/TRBV6-3	TRBJ1-4	CASSYGLRRQGQSTNEKLFF	TGTGCCAGCAGTTATGGGTTAAGGAGACAGGGGCAATCAACTAATGAAAAACTGTTTTTT
once	TRBD2	TRBV3-1	TRBJ2-1	CASSRGPSGGPYSYNEQFF	TGTGCCAGCAGCCGGGGGCCTAGCGGGGGGCCCTATTCCTACAATGAGCAGTTCTTC
few	-	TRBV6-2/TRBV6-3	TRBJ1-5	CASSTPPDRINQPQHF	TGTGCCAGCAGTACACCACCTGACAGAATTAATCAGCCCCAGCATTTT
few	-	TRBV7-3	TRBJ2-1	CASTGPTSNEQFF	TGTGCCTCTACCGGGCCCACTTCCAATGAGCAGTTCTTC
-	-	TRBV5-6	TRBJ2-7	CASSPLDTYEQYF	TGTGCCAGCAGCCCCCTCGATACCTACGAGCAGTACTTC
-	TRBD1	TRBV7-9	TRBJ1-2	CASSLGTADGYTF	TGTGCCAGCAGCCTCGGGACAGCGGATGGCTACACCTTC
-	-	TRBV20-1	TRBJ2-7	CSARAGPSEGEQYF	TGCAGTGCTAGAGCTGGACCCTCCGAAGGGGAGCAGTACTTC
-	-	TRBV5-1	TRBJ1-1	CASSLDPHGEAFF	TGCGCCAGCAGCTTGGATCCCCACGGTGAAGCTTTCTTT
few	-	TRBV7-2	TRBJ2-7	CASSLLGAPYEQYF	TGTGCCAGCAGCTTGCTAGGGGCCCCCTACGAGCAGTACTTC
many	-	TRBV28	TRBJ2-7	CASSLVSRQYF	TGTGCCAGCAGTTTAGTCTCACGTCAGTACTTC
few	-	TRBV7-8	TRBJ2-5	CASSLLRGGREQETQYF	TGTGCCAGCAGCTTATTGAGGGGGGGACGAGAACAAGAGACCCAGTACTTC
many	-	TRBV20-1	TRBJ1-2	CRVPLGADYGYTF	TGCAGAGTCCCTTTGGGGGCAGACTATGGCTACACCTTC
few	TRBD1	TRBV9	TRBJ1-2	CASSVDPGGYGYTF	TGTGCCAGCAGCGTGGATCCAGGGGGCTATGGCTACACCTTC
few	TRBD1	TRBV6-1	TRBJ2-2	CASSKTGGTGELFF	TGTGCCAGCAGTAAGACAGGGGGGACCGGGGAGCTGTTTTTT
-	-	TRBV19	TRBJ1-3	CASSLQDSGNTIYF	TGTGCCAGTAGTCTCCAGGACAGCGGAAACACCATATATTTT
-	-	TRBV5-5	TRBJ2-3	CASSLVGHRSTSTDTQYF	TGTGCCAGCAGCTTGGTGGGACATAGGAGTACTAGCACAGATACGCAGTATTTT
few	TRBD2	TRBV18	TRBJ2-1	CASSSSSGGYNEQFF	TGTGCCAGCTCGTCGTCTAGCGGGGGGTACAATGAGCAGTTCTTC
few	TRBD1	TRBV18	TRBJ1-5	CASSLGQGVNQPQHF	TGTGCCAGCTCACTCGGACAGGGGGTTAATCAGCCCCAGCATTTT
few	TRBD1	TRBV6-2/TRBV6-3	TRBJ2-7	CASSPNTDRVDLTYEQYF	TGTGCCAGCAGTCCAAATACGGACAGGGTTGACCTAACCTACGAGCAGTACTTC
many	-	TRBV5-8	TRBJ1-1	CASSLALRTEAFF	TGTGCCAGCAGCTTGGCCCTGAGGACTGAAGCTTTCTTT
-	-	TRBV6-5	TRBJ2-1	CSSSYSGIYNEQFF	TGTTCCAGCAGTTACTCGGGCATTTACAATGAGCAGTTCTTC
-	TRBD2	TRBV6-1	TRBJ2-1	CASSVAGGPRGQFF	TGTGCCAGCAGTGTGGCGGGGGGCCCCCGGGGGCAGTTCTTC
-	TRBD1	TRBV4-1	TRBJ1-6	CASSLTSGTEYNSPLHF	TGCGCCAGCAGCCTTACCTCCGGGACAGAATATAATTCACCCCTCCACTTT
-	-	TRBV6-1	TRBJ2-1	CASREPVPRVNEQFF	TGTGCCAGCAGGGAGCCGGTGCCCCGGGTCAATGAGCAGTTCTTC
few	-	TRBV20-1	TRBJ1-5	CSARDLVGNQPQHF	TGCAGTGCTAGAGATCTGGTGGGGAATCAGCCCCAGCATTTT
few	-	TRBV20-1	TRBJ2-7	CSAREPGPFYEQYF	TGCAGTGCTAGAGAACCGGGACCCTTCTACGAGCAGTACTTC
many	TRBD1	TRBV20-1	TRBJ2-1	CSARDSAPGDRGPDEQFF	TGCAGTGCTAGAGATTCTGCGCCTGGGGACAGGGGACCGGATGAGCAGTTCTTC
few	-	TRBV20-1	TRBJ2-3	CSARMNTDTQYF	TGCAGTGCTAGGATGAACACAGATACGCAGTATTTT
-	-	TRBV12-3/TRBV12-4	TRBJ2-7	CASSGPPGQLSYEQYF	TGTGCCAGCAGTGGGCCCCCAGGCCAACTGTCCTACGAGCAGTACTTC
few	-	TRBV4-1	TRBJ2-5	CASSRQEKGETQYF	TGCGCCAGCAGCAGGCAGGAGAAAGGAGAGACCCAGTACTTC
many	-	TRBV29-1	TRBJ2-2	CSVARTVAGELFF	TGCAGCGTCGCTCGGACGGTAGCCGGGGAGCTGTTTTTT
many	-	TRBV4-2	TRBJ2-5	CASSQNGGHVQETQYF	TGTGCCAGCAGCCAAAACGGCGGCCATGTTCAAGAGACCCAGTACTTC